These 6 T cell receptor beta chains originate from one sample sequenced in a study of blood T cell repertoires in COVID-19. Sequencing was performed with immunoSEQ multiplex PCR; in TCRdb, only in-frame clones are kept and a portion is missing. The sample comprises about 320,000 clones, 80% to 90% of which are singletons, and roughly 10% rests with the top ten. The specimen sequenced was PBMCs or T cells enriched from blood (not recorded which). The origin of the receptors is a woman in her late teens or twenties who had recovered from COVID-19.

The V gene is TRBV19, the J gene TRBJ2-1, with 9 nucleotides matching TRBD2. This CDR3 is 17 amino acids long. Germline values: CDR1 LNHDA, CDR2 SQIVND (reference sequence). The V and J ends lost 4 bases and 3 bases, in that order; junction bases with no gene match: 10. The CDR3 bases are TGTGCCAGTAGTAGGACCCGACTAGCGGAATTCTACAATGAGCAGTTCTTC. Its protein product is CASSRTRLAEFYNEQFF.

This clone was seen only once. J is TRBJ2-2 and V is TRBV10-3; tentatively, D is TRBD2 (6 bases). Germline V lookup: CDR1 ENHRY, CDR2 SYGVKD. The V gene lost 0 bases and the J gene lost 0 bases, with 8 bases spanning the gap. CDR3 length: 16 amino acids. DNA of the CDR3: TGTGCCATCAGTGAGTCCGGGGGAACGAACACCGGGGAGCTGTTTTTT. This codes for CAISESGGTNTGELFF.

The rearrangement uses TRBV29-1 and TRBJ2-5; 10 bases are shared with TRBD2. Trimming removed 4 bases from V and 0 bases from J; junction bases left unmatched: 5. Germline CDR1 is SQVTM and CDR2 is ANQGSEA. The CDR3 is 15 amino acids. CDR3 in amino acids: CSVAALAGYQETQYF. The CDR3 region has the DNA TGCAGCGTTGCGGCACTAGCGGGATACCAAGAGACCCAGTACTTC. The whole variable domain, filled in from reference TRBV29-1 and TRBJ2-5, reads SAVISQKPSRDICQRGTSLTIQCQVDSQVTMMFWYRQQPGQSLTLIATANQGSEATYESGFVIDKFPISRPNLTFSTLTVSNMSPEDSSIYLCSVAALAGYQETQYFGPGTRLLVL.

The chain uses TRBV24-1 and TRBJ2-7; D might be TRBD1 (6 bases). The germline V and J ends were trimmed by 4 bases and 0 bases, with 15 bases remaining between them. Looked up from germline, CDR1 is KGHDR and CDR2 is SFDVKD. The CDR3 has 16 amino acids. CDR3 DNA: TGTGCCACCAGTGAGCCGGACAGAAGGAGCTCCTACGAGCAGTACTTC. Protein sequence: CATSEPDRRSSYEQYF.

The gene calls are TRBV24-1 and TRBJ2-1, with TRBD1 matching 9 bases. CDR1 and CDR2 (germline): KGHDR, SFDVKD. CDR3 length: 15 residues. The junction had 9 bases not matched to a gene; V was cut back by 7 bases and J by 6 bases. CDR3 amino acids: CATSESGQGFNEQFF. CDR3 coding DNA: TGTGCCACCAGCGAATCGGGACAGGGCTTCAATGAGCAGTTCTTC.

The V and J genes are TRBV6-5 and TRBJ1-2, with 7 nucleotides matching TRBD1. Germline values: CDR1 MNHEY, CDR2 SVGAGI. This CDR3 comprises 15 residues. The trim removed 6 bases at V and 3 bases at J, leaving 10 bases unmatched. The CDR3, as DNA: TGTGCCAGCAGGACCCGCCGCACAGGGGACTATGGCTACACCTTC. This translates into CASRTRRTGDYGYTF.